The 29 T cell receptor beta chains given below trace back to one sample, sequenced in a study of T cells after somatic rescue of genetic block. Generated by immunoSEQ multiplex PCR, the TCRdb table keeps only in-frame clones and is missing some. The sample lists approximately 65,000 clones, roughly 92% occurring once. Sequenced material: peripheral blood mononuclear cells (PBMCs). The source is a man aged 35 to 55.

The V gene is TRBV2, the J gene TRBJ1-6; TRBD1 is a possible D gene (6 bases). Germline-derived CDR1 and CDR2 are SNHLY and FYNNEI. V lost 2 bases to trimming and J lost 9 bases, with 14 bases between them. The CDR3 has 15 residues. DNA for the CDR3: TGTGCCAGCAGTGAACAGCAGGGGTTGGGTTCACCCCTCCACTTT. Protein sequence: CASSEQQGLGSPLHF.

This chain connects TRBV2 to TRBJ2-2; TRBD2 might be the D (6 bases). CDR3 length equals 14 residues. Per the germline V gene, CDR1 is SNHLY and CDR2 is FYNNEI. The V gene lost 6 bases and the J gene lost 0 bases, with 8 bases spanning the gap. The CDR3 sequence is CASRTGANTGELFF. In DNA form, the CDR3 reads TGTGCCAGCAGAACGGGGGCGAACACCGGGGAGCTGTTTTTT.

V usage is TRBV5-6 and J usage is TRBJ1-5, with 7 bases matching TRBD1. This CDR3 is built from 16 residues. CDR1 is SGHDT, CDR2 YYEEEE, per germline. V was pared by 2 bases and J by 1 base, with 6 bases of the junction left unmatched. In nucleotides, the CDR3 is TGTGCCAGCAGCTTCGAGGGGGCCGCCAGCAATCAGCCCCAGCATTTT. Its translation: CASSFEGAASNQPQHF.

The chain joins TRBV5-5 to TRBJ2-7; D not certain. This CDR3 spans 15 amino acids. Deletions cut 0 bases from V and 2 bases from J, with 12 bases between. CDR1 SGHKS and CDR2 YYEKEE come from the germline V gene (reference sequence). CDR3 sequence (DNA): TGTGCCAGCAGCTTGGAGGCCGTCCAGGCCTACGAGCAGTACTTC. The encoded protein is CASSLEAVQAYEQYF.

The J gene is TRBJ1-2, the V gene TRBV19; 7 nucleotides line up with TRBD1. The germline V gene encodes CDR1 LNHDA and CDR2 SQIVND (reference sequence). Trimming took 7 bases from V and 0 from J; bases not matched to a gene: 14. This CDR3 is 17 amino acids long. CDR3 DNA: TGTGCCAGTACTCGCGGGATCGAGGGGGCTGCTAACTATGGCTACACCTTC. Its translation is CASTRGIEGAANYGYTF.

This chain links TRBV7-9 with TRBJ2-5, with TRBD2 matching 9 bases. V was pared by 1 base and J by 2 bases, with 2 bases of the junction left unmatched. The germline V gene encodes CDR1 SEHNR and CDR2 FQNEAQ (reference sequence). There are 15 residues in the CDR3. The CDR3 loop is CASSLGLAVQETQYF. CDR3 nucleotides: TGTGCCAGCAGCTTAGGACTAGCGGTACAAGAGACCCAGTACTTC.

This clone was counted once. This chain uses TRBV4-1 with TRBJ2-3; TRBD2 might be the D (6 bases). V gave up 1 base and J gave up 6 bases, with 11 bases separating them. This CDR3 contains 14 residues. Per germline, CDR1 MGHRA and CDR2 YSYEKL. CDR3 sequence reads: CASSQARDSDTQYF. The CDR3 DNA follows: TGCGCCAGCAGCCAAGCGCGGGATTCGGATACGCAGTATTTT.

The gene calls are TRBV6-4 and TRBJ2-6; unclear D gene. The CDR3 length is 13 residues. With 5 bases removed from V and 0 bases from J, the gap between germline ends came to 2 bases. Germline CDR1 and CDR2: MRHNA and SNTAGT. Written as DNA, the CDR3 is TGTGCCAGCAGTAGCTCTGGGGCCAACGTCCTGACTTTC. Translated: CASSSSGANVLTF.

This clone was observed a single time. V gene TRBV7-1 combines with J gene TRBJ1-2, with D unresolved. TRBV7-1 is known as an ORF, though its function is uncertain. CDR3 length equals 16 residues. V was shortened by 4 bases and J by 4 bases, with 19 bases between the two germline ends. This CDR3 is CASSYSNEGKTYGYTF. CDR3 nucleotide sequence: TGTGCCAGCAGCTACTCGAACGAGGGAAAGACCTATGGCTACACCTTC.

The chain recombines TRBV7-8 with TRBJ2-5; TRBD2 is a possible D gene (7 bases). Trimming removed 6 bases from V and 1 base from J, with 12 bases in between. The CDR3 is 14 residues long. Germline-derived CDR1 and CDR2 are SGHVS and FQNEAQ. The CDR3 region is CASRRGQGQETQYF. CDR3 in DNA: TGTGCCAGCAGGCGGGGGCAGGGCCAAGAGACCCAGTACTTC.

The gene calls are TRBV15 and TRBJ1-4; unclear D gene. Germline V gives CDR1 LNHNV, CDR2 YYDKDF (reference sequence). V was trimmed by 0 bases and J by 3 bases, leaving 8 bases between them. The length of the CDR3 is 15 residues. The CDR3 bases are TGTGCCACCAGCAGAGATGGCTCCCCTAATGAAAAACTGTTTTTT. Residues: CATSRDGSPNEKLFF.

The rearrangement uses TRBV5-4 and TRBJ2-7; no clear D gene. V lost 2 bases to trimming and J lost 5 bases, with 14 bases between them. There are 14 residues in the CDR3. Germline assignment: CDR1 SGHNT and CDR2 YYREEE (reference sequence). In DNA, the CDR3 is TGTGCCAGCAGCTTACCGGGTCTGAGGAACGAGCAGTACTTC. Translation: CASSLPGLRNEQYF.

The chain combines TRBV27 with TRBJ2-3, with D perhaps TRBD2 (6 bases). This CDR3 has 13 amino acids. The germline CDR1 and CDR2 sequences are MNHEY and SMNVEV (reference sequence). Between the trimmed V and J ends, which lost 6 bases and 1 base, there was a span of 8 bases. The CDR3 region is CASREGGTDTQYF. CDR3 bases: TGTGCCAGCAGGGAGGGTGGCACAGATACGCAGTATTTT.

This chain uses TRBV7-9 with TRBJ2-7, with D possibly TRBD1 on 6 matching bases. The V gene lost 3 bases and the J gene lost 2 bases, with 11 bases spanning the gap. The length of the CDR3 is 14 residues. CDR1 and CDR2 from the germline V gene are SEHNR and FQNEAQ (reference sequence). In DNA form, the CDR3 reads TGTGCCAGCAGCTTCACCCAGGGGCCCTACGAGCAGTACTTC. This gives the protein CASSFTQGPYEQYF.

The V and J genes are TRBV9 and TRBJ2-7; 7 nucleotides align to TRBD2. Trimming at V came to 0 bases and at J to 6 bases, leaving 3 bases not matched to a gene. Germline CDR1 and CDR2: SGDLS and YYNGEE. CDR3 length: 13 residues. DNA for the CDR3: TGTGCCAGCAGCGTAGCGTCGGGGGGCGAGCAGTACTTC. This encodes CASSVASGGEQYF.

This chain uses TRBV2 with TRBJ2-2; TRBD1 is a possible D gene (6 bases). V lost 8 bases, J lost 4 bases, and 23 bases lay in between. Looked up from germline, CDR1 is SNHLY and CDR2 is FYNNEI. CDR3 size: 17 residues. CDR3 sequence reads: CASSRSRGPFLTGELFF. CDR3 coding DNA: TGTGCCAGCTCCCGCTCCAGGGGCCCTTTCCTCACCGGGGAGCTGTTTTTT.

The J gene is TRBJ2-3, the V gene TRBV27; possible D gene TRBD1, 5 bases. The CDR3 extends over 16 amino acids. V was pared by 5 bases and J by 5 bases, with 20 bases between. The V gene's germline CDR1 is MNHEY and CDR2 SMNVEV (reference sequence). This CDR3 reads CASSPLPIRGEDTQYF. The CDR3 bases are TGTGCCAGCAGTCCTCTCCCGATAAGGGGTGAAGATACGCAGTATTTT.

The rearrangement joins TRBV19 to TRBJ2-6; D is undetermined. This CDR3 region has 17 residues. The V and J ends lost 5 bases and 0 bases respectively, with 14 bases between them. The germline gives CDR1 LNHDA, CDR2 SQIVND (reference sequence). Here the CDR3 DNA reads TGTGCCAGTAGTCCTCAGGTAGGCCGCTCTGGGGCCAACGTCCTGACTTTC. It codes for CASSPQVGRSGANVLTF.

The rearrangement joins TRBV13 to TRBJ2-7; TRBD2 matches 7 bases. This CDR3 is 15 amino acids long. V shed 0 bases, J shed 1 base, and the junction held 3 bases outside the gene matches. Looked up from germline, CDR1 is PRHDT and CDR2 is FYEKMQ (reference sequence). CDR3 residues: CASSLGLGGSYEQYF. The CDR3 DNA reads TGTGCCAGCAGCTTAGGCCTGGGGGGGTCCTACGAGCAGTACTTC. The full variable domain, its missing parts supplied by reference TRBV13 and TRBJ2-7, is AAGVIQSPRHLIKEKRETATLKCYPIPRHDTVYWYQQGPGQDPQFLISFYEKMQSDKGSIPDRFSAQQFSDYHSELNMSSLELGDSALYFCASSLGLGGSYEQYFGPGTRLTVT.

The chain is built from TRBV7-9 and TRBJ2-1, with D perhaps given as TRBD1 or TRBD2 (6 bases each). The CDR3 runs 14 residues. Germline CDR1 SEHNR, CDR2 FQNEAQ (reference sequence). V gave up 5 bases and J gave up 6 bases, with 14 bases separating them. This chain's CDR3 is CASSGRGEVNEQFF. For the CDR3, the DNA is TGTGCCAGCAGCGGAAGGGGGGAGGTCAATGAGCAGTTCTTC.

This clone was counted between two and nine times. The rearrangement uses TRBV7-8 and TRBJ2-2; TRBD1 matches 7 bases. Unmatched junction bases numbered 10, after V lost 2 bases and J lost 1 base. The CDR3 is 18 residues long. Germline V gene lookup returns CDR1 SGHVS and CDR2 FQNEAQ. This chain's CDR3 is CASSLRPAGGLNTGELFF. The CDR3 DNA reads TGTGCCAGCAGCTTACGACCGGCAGGGGGATTGAACACCGGGGAGCTGTTTTTT. Together with reference TRBV7-8 and TRBJ2-2, the CDR3 gives the full variable domain: GAGVSQSPRYKVAKRGQDVALRCDPISGHVSLFWYQQALGQGPEFLTYFQNEAQLDKSGLPSDRFFAERPEGSVSTLKIQRTQQEDSAVYLCASSLRPAGGLNTGELFFGEGSRLTVL.

The chain has TRBV5-1 and TRBJ2-1; 8 positions match TRBD1. Trimming removed 4 bases from V and 4 bases from J; junction bases left unmatched: 4. Germline V gene lookup returns CDR1 SGHRS and CDR2 YFSETQ. The CDR3 covers 14 residues. Written as DNA, the CDR3 is TGCGCCAGCAGCGCCGGGACAGGTTACAATGAGCAGTTCTTC. Protein sequence: CASSAGTGYNEQFF.

Comments on this clone: An end of the junction does not agree with germline; a read error may underlie this. The chain joins TRBV6-1 to TRBJ2-7, with D maybe TRBD1 (5 bases). Germline lookup yields CDR1 MNHNS and CDR2 SASEGT. This CDR3 comprises 11 residues. The DNA of the CDR3 is TGCGCCCACAAGGGGTACTACGAGCAGTACTTC. This translates into CAHKGYYEQYF.

V is TRBV9 and J is TRBJ2-1; D not certain. Germline CDR1 and CDR2: SGDLS and YYNGEE. V was cut by 0 bases and J by 4 bases, with 8 bases left in between. The CDR3 totals 14 residues. The CDR3 DNA sequence: TGTGCCAGCAGCGTAGGAAATGTATACAATGAGCAGTTCTTC. Amino acids: CASSVGNVYNEQFF.

The genes are TRBV4-1 and TRBJ2-1, with TRBD2 matching over 11 bases. The CDR3 is 19 residues long. Germline values: CDR1 MGHRA, CDR2 YSYEKL. V lost 4 bases to trimming and J lost 4 bases; unmatched junction nucleotides: 15. In DNA, the CDR3 is TGCGCCAGCAGCCGGGGACTAGCGGCAACCCAGCGACGTTACAATGAGCAGTTCTTC. It is translated as CASSRGLAATQRRYNEQFF.

The chain is built from TRBV6-1 and TRBJ1-1; D might be TRBD1 (5 bases). This CDR3 comprises 15 residues. Germline CDR1 and CDR2: MNHNS and SASEGT. The V and J ends lost 3 bases and 9 bases respectively, with 20 bases between them. The CDR3 DNA follows: TGTGCCAGCAGTGATTGGCTCAGGACGGGGGGGAAAGCTTTCTTT. Protein product: CASSDWLRTGGKAFF.

The CDR3 spells CASSLNRDRGHHEQYF. In DNA form, the CDR3 reads TGTGCCAGCAGCCTTAACAGGGACAGGGGTCACCACGAGCAGTACTTC. This sequence joins TRBV27 and TRBJ2-7; 10 bases line up with TRBD1. V trimming: 6 bases; J trimming: 5 bases; junction bases outside the gene matches: 13. CDR1 is MNHEY, CDR2 SMNVEV, per germline (reference sequence). The CDR3 has 16 residues.

This clone was detected only once. The chain couples TRBV9 to TRBJ2-1, with a tentative D call TRBD2 (6 bases). The CDR3 sequence is 15 residues long. CDR1 is SGDLS, CDR2 YYNGEE, per germline. The V gene lost 0 bases and the J gene lost 0 bases, with 7 bases spanning the gap. CDR3 sequence (DNA): TGTGCCAGCAGCGTAGACGGGGGCTCCTACAATGAGCAGTTCTTC. The encoded protein is CASSVDGGSYNEQFF.

CDR3 loop: CATSRDSQGEQPQHF. The CDR3 DNA is TGTGCCACCAGCAGAGATTCACAGGGTGAACAGCCCCAGCATTTT. This chain uses TRBV15 with TRBJ1-5; maybe TRBD1 (6 bases). This CDR3 has 15 residues. Germline V lookup: CDR1 LNHNV, CDR2 YYDKDF (reference sequence). Trimming removed 0 bases from V and 7 bases from J, with 13 bases in between.